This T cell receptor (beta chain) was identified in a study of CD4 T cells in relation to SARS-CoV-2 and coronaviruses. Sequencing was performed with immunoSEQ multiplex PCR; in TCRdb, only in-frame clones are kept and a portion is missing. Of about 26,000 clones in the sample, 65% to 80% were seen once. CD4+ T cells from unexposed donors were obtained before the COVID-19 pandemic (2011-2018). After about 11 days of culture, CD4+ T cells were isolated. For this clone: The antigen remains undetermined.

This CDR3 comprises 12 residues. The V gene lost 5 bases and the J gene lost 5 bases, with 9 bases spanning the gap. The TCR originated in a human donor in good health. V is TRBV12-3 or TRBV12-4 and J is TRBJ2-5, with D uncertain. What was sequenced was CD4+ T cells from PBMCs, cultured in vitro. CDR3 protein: CASSPHWETQYF. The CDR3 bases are TGTGCCAGCAGTCCTCACTGGGAGACCCAGTACTTC.